This T cell receptor (beta chain) was observed in a study of radiation and T cells in renal cell carcinoma. Data came from immunoSEQ multiplex PCR; TCRdb stores just in-frame clones and leaves some out. The profile shows some 97,000 clones, roughly 82% of them singletons. Looked up from germline, CDR1 is SNHLY and CDR2 is FYNNEI. Deletions cut 6 bases from V and 0 bases from J, with 6 bases between. The CDR3 runs to 12 residues. Stated time point: blood 4 weeks post-SBRT, at nephrectomy. Treatment noted: 15 Gy SBRT to primary tumor, nephrectomy 4 weeks later. This sequence was found in a man aged 55 to 70 with renal cell carcinoma. The starting material was blood, obtained from a patient whose treatment included radiotherapy and nephrectomy. The V and J genes are TRBV2 and TRBJ2-7; D is unresolved. The CDR3 protein is CASRQSSYEQYF. The CDR3 region has the DNA TGTGCCAGCAGGCAGAGCTCCTACGAGCAGTACTTC. Combining the CDR3 with reference TRBV2 and TRBJ2-7 gives the whole variable domain EPEVTQTPSHQVTQMGQEVILRCVPISNHLYFYWYRQILGQKVEFLVSFYNNEISEKSEIFDDQFSVERPDGSNFTLKIRSTKLEDSAMYFCASRQSSYEQYFGPGTRLTVT.